This entry describes one TCR beta chain. The clone's antigen remains unknown. The input lacks base qualities; no much larger clone sits a single base away. This specimen belongs to a study of type 1 regulatory T cells (dated by TCRdb to the early 2020s). In terms of the full investigation: An in vitro protocol by which a Tr1-enriched, alloantigen-specific CD4 T cell product named T-allo10 was generated was characterized in the study. T-allo10 was being tested clinically in patients with hematological malignancies who were undergoing allogeneic hematopoietic stem cell transplantation.

The sequencer was an Illumina MiSeq. TCRdb handled the public reads itself, with Q25 trimming in fastp and clone calling in MiXCR, and kept productive beta chains. Entries are consolidated by CDR3 protein sequence, retaining the most common genes and DNA. In this sample the table shows 88,000 or so distinct CDR3 sequences, roughly 31% of which occur a single time. 2.2% of the sample rests with the top ten. The germline ends are 12 bases apart after V is trimmed by 7 bases and J by 3 bases. As encoded in the germline V gene, CDR1 is MNHEY while CDR2 is SVGAGI. The CDR3 measures 13 amino acids from cysteine to phenylalanine. The DNA shown is the 39-base CDR3, in frame from base 1.

This receptor chain uses TRBV6-5 and TRBJ1-1; the D gene assignment is ambiguous. Sequencing was carried out using CD4+ T cells, either the whole sample or a sorted fraction (not recorded which). This receptor was obtained from a human donor in good health. The CDR3 here reads CASTATADTEAFF. The nucleotide sequence is TGTGCCAGCACGGCTACAGCGGACACTGAAGCTTTCTTT.